This is a list of T cell receptor beta chains from one sample in a study of shared clonotypes between healthy human individuals. Sequenced by immunoSEQ multiplex PCR; TCRdb stores in-frame clones only, minus some. Found here are 2,500,000 or so clones, approximately 90% of them singletons; the top ten hold about 0.41%. The specimen sequenced was naive CD4+ T cells from PBMCs. The receptor source for this set is a young man in good health. Some clones in this sample may be carry-over from other donors' samples. Each CDR3 is given with its conserved first and last residue. D genes are given only for firm matches. Only part of the rows carry a size: once, few, many, or a class if the clone is expanded.

clone size: -
J gene: TRBJ2-2
V gene: TRBV11-2
D gene: TRBD1
CDR3 DNA: TGTGCCAGCAGCTCCGGCTTATACAGGGGTTGGAACACCGGGGAGCTGTTTTTT
CDR3 protein: CASSSGLYRGWNTGELFF

clone size: -
J gene: TRBJ2-2
V gene: TRBV4-3
D gene: TRBD2
CDR3 DNA: TGCGCCAGCAGCCCAAGCGGGACTAACACCGGGGAGCTGTTTTTT
CDR3 protein: CASSPSGTNTGELFF

clone size: -
J gene: TRBJ2-3
V gene: TRBV30
D gene: -
CDR3 DNA: TGTGCCTGGAGCCTGGGGGGCGGCCCCACAGATACGCAGTATTTT
CDR3 protein: CAWSLGGGPTDTQYF

clone size: -
J gene: TRBJ2-1
V gene: TRBV7-9
D gene: -
CDR3 DNA: TGTGCCAGCAGCTACGACAGGGGACTAGATGAGCAGTTCTTC
CDR3 protein: CASSYDRGLDEQFF

clone size: -
J gene: TRBJ2-3
V gene: TRBV18
D gene: TRBD1
CDR3 DNA: TGTGCCAGCTCACCAGGGGACAGGGGGCACACAGATACGCAGTATTTT
CDR3 protein: CASSPGDRGHTDTQYF

clone size: -
J gene: TRBJ2-1
V gene: TRBV29-1
D gene: TRBD2
CDR3 DNA: TGCAGCGTTGGCACTAGCGGGGCCTCCCACAATGAGCAGTTCTTC
CDR3 protein: CSVGTSGASHNEQFF

clone size: -
J gene: TRBJ1-5
V gene: TRBV5-1
D gene: -
CDR3 DNA: TGCGCCAGCAGCCTGACAGGTATTAGCAATCAGCCCCAGCATTTT
CDR3 protein: CASSLTGISNQPQHF

clone size: -
J gene: TRBJ1-1
V gene: TRBV6-6
D gene: -
CDR3 DNA: TGTGCCAGCAGTTACTCGATAGGGGGTGGCACTGAAGCTTTCTTT
CDR3 protein: CASSYSIGGGTEAFF

clone size: -
J gene: TRBJ2-1
V gene: TRBV6-5
D gene: -
CDR3 DNA: TGTGCCAGCAGTTACTCGAACGGAAAAAATTACAATGAGCAGTTCTTC
CDR3 protein: CASSYSNGKNYNEQFF

clone size: -
J gene: TRBJ2-2
V gene: TRBV9
D gene: TRBD2
CDR3 DNA: TGTGCCAGCAGCGACCTAGCGGGAGGGCCGGGCGGGGAGCTGTTTTTT
CDR3 protein: CASSDLAGGPGGELFF

clone size: -
J gene: TRBJ2-7
V gene: TRBV10-3
D gene: TRBD2
CDR3 DNA: TGTGCCATCAGTTCCCAAGTCGGGGGCGGGAGGTACGAGCAGTACTTC
CDR3 protein: CAISSQVGGGRYEQYF

clone size: -
J gene: TRBJ2-7
V gene: TRBV7-6
D gene: -
CDR3 DNA: TGTGCCAGCAGCCCCTTAACCTACGAGCAGTACTTC
CDR3 protein: CASSPLTYEQYF

clone size: -
J gene: TRBJ2-2
V gene: TRBV10-1
D gene: -
CDR3 DNA: TGCGCCAGCGGGAAACAGGGCACCGGGGAGCTGTTTTTT
CDR3 protein: CASGKQGTGELFF

clone size: -
J gene: TRBJ2-1
V gene: TRBV18
D gene: -
CDR3 DNA: TGTGCCAGCTCACCCCTGGGCTCCTACAATGAGCAGTTCTTC
CDR3 protein: CASSPLGSYNEQFF

clone size: -
J gene: TRBJ1-2
V gene: TRBV27
D gene: TRBD1
CDR3 DNA: TGTGCCAGCAGTCCGGCAGGGGGTGACTATGGCTACACCTTC
CDR3 protein: CASSPAGGDYGYTF

clone size: -
J gene: TRBJ1-3
V gene: TRBV5-1
D gene: -
CDR3 DNA: TGCGCCAGCAGCTTACTAGCCGGGTCTGGAAACACCATATATTTT
CDR3 protein: CASSLLAGSGNTIYF

clone size: -
J gene: TRBJ1-1
V gene: TRBV10-3
D gene: TRBD1
CDR3 DNA: TGTGCCATCAGTGGAGGGGACAGCCCTTCCTCTGAAGCTTTCTTT
CDR3 protein: CAISGGDSPSSEAFF

clone size: -
J gene: TRBJ2-1
V gene: TRBV7-3
D gene: TRBD2
CDR3 DNA: TGTGCCAGCAGCGAGGCCGGGACTAGCGGGATCGATGAGCAGTTCTTC
CDR3 protein: CASSEAGTSGIDEQFF

clone size: few
J gene: TRBJ1-1
V gene: TRBV6-6
D gene: -
CDR3 DNA: TGTGCCAGCAGTGAGAGAACTGAAGCTTTCTTT
CDR3 protein: CASSERTEAFF

clone size: -
J gene: TRBJ1-5
V gene: TRBV2
D gene: -
CDR3 DNA: TGTGCCAGCACCCTGTCGGGGGCGGGAGAGCAGCCCCAGCATTTT
CDR3 protein: CASTLSGAGEQPQHF

clone size: -
J gene: TRBJ1-1
V gene: TRBV18
D gene: TRBD1
CDR3 DNA: TGTGCCAGCTCGCTCCGCCGGACAGGGCTGAACACTGAAGCTTTCTTT
CDR3 protein: CASSLRRTGLNTEAFF